This T cell receptor beta chain was found in a study of blood T cell repertoires in COVID-19. The junction had 7 bases not matched to a gene; V was cut back by 5 bases and J by 5 bases. CDR3 length: 14 residues. The germline V gene encodes CDR1 SGHTA and CDR2 FQGNSA. The data were produced by immunoSEQ multiplex PCR, yet TCRdb's version contains in-frame clones alone and is incomplete. This table holds a few hundred thousand clones, around 90% found once. This clonotype was sampled from a young man with active or convalescent COVID-19. The sequenced sample was peripheral blood. The chain joins TRBV7-2 to TRBJ2-5, with 8 bases aligning to TRBD2. In DNA form, the CDR3 reads TGTGCCAGCAGCCGGACTAGCCAGGCTGAGACCCAGTACTTC. This gives the protein CASSRTSQAETQYF.